This T cell receptor beta chain was documented in a study of blood T cells in healthy people across ages. Together with a sample-barcoded 5' primer, a J-beta primer mix was included in a second PCR lasting about 7 to 11 cycles. TCRdb independently ran MiXCR on the 5' RACE reads; one entry per CDR3 protein. The sample carries about 1 million distinct CDR3 sequences, 40% to 50% recorded once. To note about this clonotype: The target antigen is unknown.

V was trimmed by 2 bases and J by 0 bases, leaving 11 bases between them. From germline, CDR1 is WSHSY and CDR2 SAAADI. CDR3 length: 16 amino acids. Findings of the study overall: Compared with aged donors, long-lived donors showed fewer expanded clones, suggesting selection. Investigators viewed diversity estimates from one million T cells as underestimates, the study reported.

The chain has TRBV10-2 and TRBJ2-1, with a tentative D call TRBD2 (5 bases). The clonotype comes from a woman aged 60-75 years in good health. Sequenced input: blood. This chain's CDR3 is CASSEIRTSSYNEQFF. CDR3 sequence (DNA): TGCGCCAGCAGTGAGATTCGCACTAGCTCCTACAATGAGCAGTTCTTC.